The rows below give T cell receptor beta chains drawn from one sample of a study of CD4+ T cells in melanoma. Measured with immunoSEQ multiplex PCR; TCRdb has only the in-frame clones, and not every one. The data show 20,000 to 25,000 clones, about three quarters seen once. These receptors all stem from a human donor with melanoma. Each CDR3 is given with its conserved first and last residue. A D gene is named only where the DNA matches it firmly. Where a row states a size, it is once, few, many or the class of an expanded clone; other rows omit it.

size: .; J: TRBJ2-5; D: TRBD2; length: 16; V: TRBV11-2; DNA: TGTGCCAGCAGCTTAGGCGGGAGTTTCGTAGGAGAGACCCAGTACTTC; CDR3: CASSLGGSFVGETQYF
size: .; J: TRBJ1-5; D: .; length: 13; V: TRBV12-5; DNA: TGTGCTAGTGGTTTGGAGGCGGGGCAGCCCCAGCATTTT; CDR3: CASGLEAGQPQHF
size: .; J: TRBJ2-7; D: .; length: 13; V: TRBV5-1; DNA: TGCGCCAGCAGCACCTACGGGGACTACGAGCAGTACTTC; CDR3: CASSTYGDYEQYF
size: .; J: TRBJ1-3; D: .; length: 14; V: TRBV11-2; DNA: TGTGCCAGCAGCTTAGGGTCCGAGTTAAACACCATATATTTT; CDR3: CASSLGSELNTIYF
size: few; J: TRBJ1-5; D: .; length: 15; V: TRBV4-2; DNA: TGTGCCAGCAGCCAACTGCTCTGGGGGGAACAGCCCCAGCATTTT; CDR3: CASSQLLWGEQPQHF
size: .; J: TRBJ1-4; D: .; length: 15; V: TRBV28; DNA: TGTGCCAGCAGTGGTTCAGGGGCAACTAATGAAAAACTGTTTTTT; CDR3: CASSGSGATNEKLFF
size: .; J: TRBJ2-7; D: .; length: 13; V: TRBV2; DNA: TGTGCCAGCGTCACCCCGCTGACCTACGAGCAGTACTTC; CDR3: CASVTPLTYEQYF
size: .; J: TRBJ1-1; D: .; length: 14; V: TRBV19; DNA: TGTGCCAGTAGTTCCCGGATATCCACCACTGAAGCTTTCTTT; CDR3: CASSSRISTTEAFF
size: .; J: TRBJ1-1; D: .; length: 12; V: TRBV16; DNA: TGTGCCAGCAGCCAATCCCCCGCGGGAGCTTTCTTT; CDR3: CASSQSPAGAFF
size: .; J: TRBJ2-5; D: TRBD2; length: 16; V: TRBV9; DNA: TGTGCCAGCAGCGCGAACCCCGGGGGGGTCGCGGAGACCCAGTACTTC; CDR3: CASSANPGGVAETQYF
size: .; J: TRBJ2-6; D: TRBD1; length: 16; V: TRBV5-1; DNA: TGCGCCAGCAGCCTGGCAGGGGGCGCTGGGGCCAACGTCCTGACTTTC; CDR3: CASSLAGGAGANVLTF